This T cell receptor beta chain is drawn from a study of blood T cell repertoires in COVID-19. Across the whole study: Acute and convalescent COVID-19 specimens originated in the United States, Italy and Spain. PBMCs, B-cell-depleted T cells, or T cells provided the cDNA or gDNA that made up the material.

Original processing notes: Using reference gene primer amplification, nucleated cell counts were estimated. Libraries were prepared by immunoSEQ multiplex PCR; TCRdb keeps only in-frame clonotypes and omits some of them. Clonal size and the V and J genes are those of that table, whereas D and trimming came from the DNA. Counted here are over 250,000 clones, about nine tenths occurring once; the ten biggest clones make up roughly 2.1%. The CDR3 sequence is 16 residues long. Trimming took 3 bases from V and 2 from J, leaving 14 bases between them. Germline CDR1 SGHTA, CDR2 FQGNSA. The sample taken for sequencing was peripheral blood. J is TRBJ1-3 and V is TRBV7-2; tentative D call: TRBD1 (5 bases). This TCR was sampled from a middle-aged man with acute or convalescent COVID-19. CDR3 residues: CASSFARPGAGNTIYF. Here the CDR3 DNA reads TGTGCCAGCAGCTTTGCCAGGCCGGGGGCTGGAAACACCATATATTTT.